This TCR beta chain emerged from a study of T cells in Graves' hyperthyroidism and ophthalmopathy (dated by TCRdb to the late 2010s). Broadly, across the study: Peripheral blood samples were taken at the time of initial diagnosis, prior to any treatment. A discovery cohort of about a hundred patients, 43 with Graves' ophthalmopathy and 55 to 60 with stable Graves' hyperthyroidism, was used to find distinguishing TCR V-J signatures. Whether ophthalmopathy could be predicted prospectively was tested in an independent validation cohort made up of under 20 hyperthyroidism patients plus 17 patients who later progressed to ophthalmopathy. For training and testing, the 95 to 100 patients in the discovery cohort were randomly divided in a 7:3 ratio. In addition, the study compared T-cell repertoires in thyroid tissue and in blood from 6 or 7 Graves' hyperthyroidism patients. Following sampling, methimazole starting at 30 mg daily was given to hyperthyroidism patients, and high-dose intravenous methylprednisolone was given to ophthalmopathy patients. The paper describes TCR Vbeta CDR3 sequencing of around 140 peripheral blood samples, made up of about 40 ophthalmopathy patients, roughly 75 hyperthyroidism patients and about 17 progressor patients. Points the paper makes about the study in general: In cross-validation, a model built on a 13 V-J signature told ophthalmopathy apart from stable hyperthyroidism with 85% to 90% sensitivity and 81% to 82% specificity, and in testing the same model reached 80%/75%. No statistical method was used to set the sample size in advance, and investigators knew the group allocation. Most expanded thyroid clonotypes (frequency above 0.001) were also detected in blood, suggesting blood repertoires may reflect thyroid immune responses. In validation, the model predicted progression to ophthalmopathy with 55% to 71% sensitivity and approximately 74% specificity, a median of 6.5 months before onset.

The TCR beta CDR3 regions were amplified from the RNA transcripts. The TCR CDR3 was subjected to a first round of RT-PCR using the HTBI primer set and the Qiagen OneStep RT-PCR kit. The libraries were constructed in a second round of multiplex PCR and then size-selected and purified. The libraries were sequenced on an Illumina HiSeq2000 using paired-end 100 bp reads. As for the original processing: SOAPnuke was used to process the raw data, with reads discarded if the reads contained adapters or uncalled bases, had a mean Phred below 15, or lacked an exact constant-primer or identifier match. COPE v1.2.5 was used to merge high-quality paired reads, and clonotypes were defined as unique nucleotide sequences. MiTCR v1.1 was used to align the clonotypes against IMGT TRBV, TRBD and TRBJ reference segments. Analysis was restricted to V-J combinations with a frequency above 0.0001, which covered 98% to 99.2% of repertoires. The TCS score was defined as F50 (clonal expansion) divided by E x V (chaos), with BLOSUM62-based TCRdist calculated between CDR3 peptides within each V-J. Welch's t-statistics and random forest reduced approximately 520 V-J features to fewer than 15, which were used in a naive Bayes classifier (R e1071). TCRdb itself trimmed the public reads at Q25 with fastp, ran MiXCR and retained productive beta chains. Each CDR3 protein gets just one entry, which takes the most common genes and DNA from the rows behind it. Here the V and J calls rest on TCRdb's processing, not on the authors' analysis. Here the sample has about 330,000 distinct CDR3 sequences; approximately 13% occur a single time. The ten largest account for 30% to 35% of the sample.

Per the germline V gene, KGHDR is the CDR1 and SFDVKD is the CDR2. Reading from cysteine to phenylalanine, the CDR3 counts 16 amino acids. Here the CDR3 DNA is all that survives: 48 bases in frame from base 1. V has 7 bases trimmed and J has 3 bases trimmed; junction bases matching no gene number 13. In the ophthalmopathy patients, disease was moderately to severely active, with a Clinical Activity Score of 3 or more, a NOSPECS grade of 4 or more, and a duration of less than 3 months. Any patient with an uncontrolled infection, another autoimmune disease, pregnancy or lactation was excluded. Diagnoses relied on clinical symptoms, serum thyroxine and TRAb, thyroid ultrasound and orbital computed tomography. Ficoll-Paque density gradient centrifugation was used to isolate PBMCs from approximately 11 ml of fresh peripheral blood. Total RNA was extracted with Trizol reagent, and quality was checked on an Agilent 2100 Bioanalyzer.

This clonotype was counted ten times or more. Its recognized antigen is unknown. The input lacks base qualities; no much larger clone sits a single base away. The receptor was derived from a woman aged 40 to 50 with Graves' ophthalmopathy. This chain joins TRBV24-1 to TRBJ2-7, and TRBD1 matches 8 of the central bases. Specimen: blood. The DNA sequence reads TGTGCCACCAGCAATCCGACCGGGACAGGTTTCTACGAGCAGTACTTC. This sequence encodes CATSNPTGTGFYEQYF.